The TCR beta chain under discussion was sequenced for a study of cytomegalovirus exposure and HLA in healthy donors. Donors showed nominal health when sampled, although they likely had unrecorded immune exposures. The J segment lost 4 bases and the V segment lost 2 bases, leaving 2 bases of the junction unmatched. The CDR3 has 14 amino acids. CDR1 MDHEN and CDR2 SYDVKM come from the germline V gene. The study's findings and limits: Earlier results showed most TCR beta V segments being productive about 90% or about 30% of the time. In a later analysis, at a false discovery rate of 0.05, roughly 17,000 TCR beta sequences matched HLA alleles.

Researchers ran the PCR with 60 Vbeta and 13 Jbeta primers. Clones were sequenced by immunoSEQ multiplex PCR, and TCRdb holds only the in-frame ones, with some missing. The repertoire has about 270,000 clones, roughly 89% of them found once; the top ten carry almost 4%. As concerns this clone: Antigen: not known.

The sample was PBMCs. The clonotype comes from a middle-aged man in good health and CMV-seropositive. The V call is TRBV28, the J call TRBJ2-1; 7 nucleotides align to TRBD2. Here the CDR3 reads CASSLAGAYNEQFF. In nucleotides, the CDR3 is TGTGCCAGCAGTTTAGCGGGAGCTTACAATGAGCAGTTCTTC.